This section outlines one T cell receptor beta chain sequence together with its context. Its antigen is still unknown. This record belongs to a study of blood T cells in healthy people across ages. Study results and caveats: Versus aged donors, long-lived donors had higher diversity and more naive CD4+ cells. It was not possible, with unsorted PBMCs, to conclusively compare naive and antigen-experienced cells.

Germline assignment: CDR1 SGHTA and CDR2 FQGNSA. The length of the CDR3 is 12 residues. The V end was cut by 3 bases, the J end by 2 bases, with 4 bases between. Alongside a J-beta primer mix, a sample-barcoded 5' primer served in a second PCR lasting roughly 7 to 11 cycles. TCRdb reprocessed the 5' RACE reads with MiXCR, giving one entry per CDR3 protein. The profile shows about 640,000 distinct CDR3 sequences, approximately 59% of them singletons. The sample consisted of blood. This TCR derives from a man aged 60 to 75 in good health. The V call is TRBV7-2, the J call TRBJ1-2; D is unresolved. DNA of the CDR3: TGTGCCAGCAGCTTTCGGAACTATGGCTACACCTTC. Amino acid sequence: CASSFRNYGYTF.